Presented here are 14 T cell receptor beta chains from one specimen sequenced in a study of CD8+CD57+ T cells in acquired aplastic anemia. Genomic DNA served as template for TCR beta VDJ and CDR3 profiling. TCRdb independently ran MiXCR on the reads; one entry per CDR3 protein. The sample shows roughly 500,000 distinct CDR3 sequences, around a third of them seen only once. Flow cytometry had shown expanded CD8+CD57+ cells in the patients chosen for sequencing. The sequenced sample consisted of sorted CD4+, CD8+, or CD8+CD57+ T cells (not recorded which) from PBMCs. The receptors originated from a human donor with aplastic anemia.

The chain combines TRBV20-1 with TRBJ2-2, with TRBD1 as a possible D gene (5 bases). This CDR3 has 14 amino acids. From germline, CDR1 is DFQATT and CDR2 SNEGSKA (reference sequence). V lost 1 base, J lost 6 bases, and 12 bases lay in between. The CDR3 sequence: CSARAGQGPGELFF. CDR3 coding DNA: TGCAGTGCTAGAGCGGGTCAGGGCCCCGGGGAGCTGTTTTTT.

J is TRBJ2-6 and V is TRBV28; maybe TRBD2 (7 bases). The CDR3 has 13 amino acids. V lost 4 bases and J lost 13, with 14 bases in between. Germline loops: CDR1 MDHEN, CDR2 SYDVKM. CDR3 DNA sequence: TGTGCCAGCAGTTCCCCGGGGGGCGGGGTCCTGACTTTC. This sequence encodes CASSSPGGGVLTF.

This clonotype was detected ten times or more. The chain is built from TRBV20-1 and TRBJ2-5; D ambiguous. Germline-derived CDR1 and CDR2 are DFQATT and SNEGSKA (reference sequence). Trimming stripped 6 bases from V and 2 bases from J, with 10 bases between. The CDR3 sequence is 12 residues long. The CDR3 is CSAPGDQETQYF. The CDR3 DNA follows: TGCAGTGCCCCAGGAGATCAAGAGACCCAGTACTTC.

This clonotype was picked up many times. The chain joins TRBV20-1 to TRBJ2-7; perhaps D is TRBD1 or TRBD2 (5 bases each). V lost 4 bases and J 2 bases, leaving 27 bases between the germline ends. The CDR3 is 18 residues long. Germline CDR1 is DFQATT and CDR2 is SNEGSKA (reference sequence). The CDR3 DNA reads TGCAGTGCTACCCCCCGCTATTCAGGCAGGGAGCTACCCTACGAGCAGTACTTC. It translates to CSATPRYSGRELPYEQYF.

This clonotype has a count of ten or more. The CDR3 sequence is CASGGGRQETQYF. As DNA, the CDR3 is TGTGCCAGCGGTGGGGGTCGCCAAGAGACCCAGTACTTC. This sequence joins TRBV2 and TRBJ2-5, with D perhaps TRBD1 or TRBD2 (5 bases each). Trimming shortened V by 8 bases and J by 1 base, and 11 bases separated the two germline ends. Per the germline V gene, CDR1 is SNHLY and CDR2 is FYNNEI. The CDR3 totals 13 residues.

The V gene is TRBV7-2, the J gene TRBJ1-1; no clear D. Looked up from germline, CDR1 is SGHTA and CDR2 is FQGNSA. The V gene lost 5 bases and the J gene lost 5 bases, with 15 bases spanning the gap. The CDR3 sequence is 14 residues long. This CDR3 reads CASSQVISGTEAFF. CDR3 nucleotides: TGTGCCAGCAGCCAAGTAATTTCCGGGACTGAAGCTTTCTTT.

This clonotype has at least ten counts. This chain links TRBV11-2 with TRBJ2-2, with TRBD2 matching over 9 bases. Germline-derived CDR1 and CDR2 are SGHAT and FQNNGV. V lost 5 bases to trimming and J lost 4 bases; unmatched junction nucleotides: 11. CDR3 length: 17 residues. CDR3 region: CASSPVDAGGPTGELFF. The CDR3 bases are TGTGCCAGCAGCCCAGTGGATGCGGGAGGGCCCACCGGGGAGCTGTTTTTT. The whole variable domain, remainder taken from reference TRBV11-2 and TRBJ2-2, is EAGVAQSPRYKIIEKRQSVAFWCNPISGHATLYWYQQILGQGPKLLIQFQNNGVVDDSQLPKDRFSAERLKGVDSTLKIQPAKLEDSAVYLCASSPVDAGGPTGELFFGEGSRLTVL.

The genes are TRBV20-1 and TRBJ1-3; the match to TRBD1 covers 7 bases. The CDR3 has 12 amino acids. Trimming took 5 bases from V and 4 from J; bases not matched to a gene: 2. Germline V lookup: CDR1 DFQATT, CDR2 SNEGSKA (reference sequence). CDR3 residues: CSARRGGNTIYF. CDR3 coding DNA: TGCAGTGCTCGCAGGGGGGGAAACACCATATATTTT.

At least ten counts were recorded for this clonotype. The genes are TRBV7-2 and TRBJ1-2, with a possible D match to TRBD1 (5 bases). The germline gives CDR1 SGHTA, CDR2 FQGNSA. The CDR3 length is 13 residues. Trimming pared 6 bases from V and 3 bases from J, leaving 11 bases between. The CDR3 bases are TGTGCCAGCAGGCAGGGTAAAGACTATGGCTACACCTTC. Its protein product is CASRQGKDYGYTF.

In its sample, this clonotype was seen a few times. The chain has TRBV3-1 and TRBJ1-1, with D maybe TRBD1 (5 bases). The V gene lost 3 bases and the J gene lost 5 bases, with 13 bases spanning the gap. Germline V lookup: CDR1 LGHDT, CDR2 YNNKEL (reference sequence). The CDR3 totals 14 residues. This CDR3 reads CASSQIRWGTEAFF. CDR3 sequence (DNA): TGTGCCAGCAGCCAGATCCGATGGGGGACTGAAGCTTTCTTT.

This clonotype was seen many times. The CDR3 loop reads CASSLPTGINYGYTF. Here the CDR3 DNA reads TGTGCCAGCAGCCTACCCACAGGGATCAACTATGGCTACACCTTC. The chain recombines TRBV7-9 with TRBJ1-2, with a possible D match to TRBD1 (6 bases). Between the trimmed V and J ends, which lost 5 bases and 2 bases, there was a span of 15 bases. This CDR3 region has 15 residues. Germline CDR1 SEHNR, CDR2 FQNEAQ (reference sequence).

Here the CDR3 reads CASSSQGRETQYF. CDR3 bases: TGTGCCAGCAGCTCACAGGGTCGGGAGACCCAGTACTTC. The gene calls are TRBV2 and TRBJ2-5; TRBD1 is a possible D gene (6 bases). CDR3 length: 13 residues. Looked up from germline, CDR1 is SNHLY and CDR2 is FYNNEI. V lost 6 bases, J lost 5 bases, and 13 bases lay in between.

Details on this clonotype: At one end, the junction sequence differs from germline, possibly due to a read error. V is TRBV10-1 and J is TRBJ2-7; TRBD2 aligns across 7 bases. This CDR3 has 14 residues. CDR1 WNHNN and CDR2 SYGVQD come from the germline V gene (reference sequence). CDR3 sequence reads: CASTRDYSSYEQYF. For the CDR3, the DNA is TGTGCCAGCACCCGGGACTACAGCTCCTACGAGCAGTACTTC.

CDR3 nucleotide sequence: TGTGCCAGCAGCCGCTTTGCAACTAATGAAAAACTGTTTTTT. As protein: CASSRFATNEKLFF. This chain joins TRBV14 and TRBJ1-4; D gene unclear. The germline CDR1 and CDR2 sequences are SGHDN and FVKESK. The CDR3 has 14 amino acids. With 4 bases removed from V and 0 bases from J, the gap between germline ends came to 6 bases.